A single sample gave rise to the 18 T cell receptor beta chains below, sequenced in a study of CD8+CD57+ T cells in acquired aplastic anemia. According to the study, genomic DNA was the template for TCR beta VDJ and CDR3 profiling. Each CDR3 protein is one row after TCRdb ran MiXCR on the reads. The sample holds 200,000 or so distinct CDR3 sequences, 64% seen once. The sequenced sample consisted of sorted CD4+, CD8+, or CD8+CD57+ T cells (not recorded which) from PBMCs. The receptor set was obtained from a human donor with severe aplastic anemia or a healthy control (not recorded which).

This clonotype was seen a few times. The rearrangement joins TRBV7-2 to TRBJ2-3; D remains ambiguous. CDR1 SGHTA and CDR2 FQGNSA come from the germline V gene. CDR3 length: 14 residues. V was cut by 4 bases and J by 2 bases, with 10 bases left in between. CDR3 sequence (DNA): TGTGCCAGCAGCTCACGACTGCTCACAGATACGCAGTATTTT. As protein: CASSSRLLTDTQYF. The full variable domain, completed using reference TRBV7-2 and TRBJ2-3, is GAGVSQSPSNKVTEKGKDVELRCDPISGHTALYWYRQSLGQGLEFLIYFQGNSAPDKSGLPSDRFSAERTGGSVSTLTIQRTQQEDSAVYLCASSSRLLTDTQYFGPGTRLTVL.

This chain uses TRBV29-1 with TRBJ2-1; D not resolved. The V gene lost 6 bases and the J gene lost 4 bases, with 10 bases spanning the gap. The CDR3 runs to 12 residues. Germline CDR1 reads SQVTM; CDR2 reads ANQGSEA. CDR3 in amino acids: CSVVLGYNEQFF. CDR3 coding DNA: TGCAGCGTCGTTCTGGGTTACAATGAGCAGTTCTTC.

Remarks on this clonotype: Likely a read error: the CDR3 ends without its conserved phenylalanine or tryptophan. The DNA is left out, because the CDR3 cannot be placed on it with certainty; the CDR3 is given as TCRdb lists it. The chain uses TRBV7-9 and TRBJ2-6. The CDR3 is made up of 12 amino acids, end residues included. Germline lookup yields CDR1 SEHNR and CDR2 FQNEAQ (reference sequence). The CDR3 region is CAILSGANVLVL.

As regards this clonotype: An end of the junction differs from the germline gene, which may be a read error. The V and J genes are TRBV7-9 and TRBJ2-1; 8 nucleotides align to TRBD1. The length of the CDR3 is 15 residues. Germline CDR1 is SEHNR and CDR2 is FQNEAQ (reference sequence). CDR3 nucleotide sequence: TGTGCTAGCAGCTTAGAGCGGACAGGGATAAATGAGCAGTTCTTC. Translating gives CASSLERTGINEQFF.

The genes are TRBV7-9 and TRBJ2-7; D is possibly TRBD1 (5 bases). CDR1 and CDR2 (germline): SEHNR, FQNEAQ (reference sequence). Trimming removed 6 bases from V and 6 bases from J, with 12 bases in between. This CDR3 spans 12 amino acids. The CDR3 sequence: CASSQSRVEQYF. For the CDR3, the DNA is TGTGCCAGCAGTCAATCCAGGGTCGAGCAGTACTTC.

This clonotype has a handful of counts. The junction and the germline gene differ at one end; a read error may be behind it. The gene calls are TRBV10-3 and TRBJ2-1; D may be TRBD2 (5 bases). The germline V gene encodes CDR1 ENHRY and CDR2 SYGVKD. This CDR3 has 13 amino acids. CDR3 coding DNA: TGTGCCATCCCCGAGGGATCCTTCAATGAGCAGTTCTTC. This translates into CAIPEGSFNEQFF.

V usage is TRBV12-3 or TRBV12-4 and J usage is TRBJ2-1, with D hard to call. This CDR3 contains 13 residues. V was pared by 3 bases and J by 3 bases, with 6 bases between. The CDR3 loop is CASSFTYYNEQFF. In DNA form, the CDR3 reads TGTGCCAGCAGTTTCACATACTACAATGAGCAGTTCTTC.

This clonotype was picked up many times. This chain connects TRBV25-1 to TRBJ2-7; no firm D call. Per germline, CDR1 MGHDK and CDR2 SYGVNS. The ends were cut back, 1 base at V and 2 bases at J, with 9 bases in the middle. The CDR3 runs 14 residues. The CDR3 loop is CASSEWSETYEQYF. The CDR3 nucleotides read TGTGCCAGCAGTGAATGGAGCGAGACCTACGAGCAGTACTTC.

Here the CDR3 DNA reads TGTGCCATCAGTGAGCCGACTAGCGGGGGTGGGTTGGGTACGCAGTATTTT. Residues: CAISEPTSGGGLGTQYF. The chain combines TRBV7-9 with TRBJ2-3; TRBD2 matches at 12 bases. The CDR3 is made up of 17 amino acids. The ends lost 10 bases at V and 8 bases at J; junction bases unmatched: 19. Germline V CDR1 and CDR2: SEHNR, FQNEAQ (reference sequence). Full variable domain (outside the CDR3, taken from reference TRBV7-9 and TRBJ2-3): DTGVSQNPRHKITKRGQNVTFRCDPISEHNRLYWYRQTLGQGPEFLTYFQNEAQLEKSRLLSDRFSAERPKGSFSTLEIQRTEQGDSAMYLCAISEPTSGGGLGTQYFGPGTRLTVL.

With regard to this clonotype: At one end, the junction sequence differs from germline, possibly due to a read error. The chain employs TRBV25-1 and TRBJ2-1; the match to TRBD2 covers 11 bases. Germline V gene data show CDR1 as MGHDK and CDR2 as SYGVNS. The CDR3 runs to 16 residues. In DNA form, the CDR3 reads TGCGCCAGCAGTGCGGGACTAGCGGTCTCCTACAATGAGCAGTTCTTC. Its translation is CASSAGLAVSYNEQFF. Complete variable domain (other parts from reference TRBV25-1 and TRBJ2-1): EADIYQTPRYLVIGTGKKITLECSQTMGHDKMYWYQQDPGMELHLIHYSYGVNSTEKGDLSSESTVSRIRTEHFPLTLESARPSHTSQYLCASSAGLAVSYNEQFFGPGTRLTVL.

The rearrangement joins TRBV12-3 or TRBV12-4 to TRBJ1-2; D perhaps matches TRBD1 (5 bases). The CDR3 has 13 amino acids. Trimming removed 3 bases from V and 7 bases from J, with 12 bases in between. The CDR3 sequence is CASSLAGPSGYTF. As DNA, the CDR3 is TGTGCCAGCAGTTTGGCGGGACCTAGTGGCTACACCTTC.

The genes are TRBV7-9 and TRBJ2-1; D could derive from TRBD1 or TRBD2 (5 bases each). The CDR3 has 16 residues. The V end lost 7 bases, the J end lost 0 bases, and 16 bases lay between the germline ends. Looked up from germline, CDR1 is SEHNR and CDR2 is FQNEAQ (reference sequence). Here the CDR3 DNA reads TGTGCCAGCAAGGACCCTGAGGGGAGCTCCTACAATGAGCAGTTCTTC. This sequence encodes CASKDPEGSSYNEQFF.

This clonotype was seen many times. This chain connects TRBV6-4 to TRBJ2-7; 7 nucleotides align to TRBD1. CDR1 is MRHNA and CDR2 is SNTAGT in the germline V gene. The V and J ends lost 6 bases and 0 bases, in that order; junction bases with no gene match: 14. The CDR3 runs 17 residues. The CDR3 protein is CASSNDQGTVPSYEQYF. CDR3 DNA: TGTGCCAGCAGCAATGATCAGGGGACAGTCCCCTCCTACGAGCAGTACTTC.

This clonotype was found many times. A read error may account for a junction end that differs from germline. The chain carries TRBV19 and TRBJ2-1; TRBD1 matches 8 bases. This CDR3 contains 11 residues. In germline, CDR1 is LNHDA, CDR2 SQIVND (reference sequence). Here the CDR3 reads CASSIGQGWVF. The CDR3 region has the DNA TGTGCCAGTAGTATCGGACAGGGCTGGGTCTTC.

The V and J genes are TRBV15 and TRBJ1-2; D is uncertain. Germline-derived CDR1 and CDR2 are LNHNV and YYDKDF (reference sequence). The CDR3 spans 16 residues. V was cut by 0 bases and J by 0 bases, with 11 bases left in between. The DNA for the CDR3 is TGTGCCACCAGCAGAGATTCAATCGTAGCTAACTATGGCTACACCTTC. Residues: CATSRDSIVANYGYTF.

The chain joins TRBV12-3 or TRBV12-4 to TRBJ1-3, with D maybe TRBD1 (6 bases). The length of the CDR3 is 13 residues. V was shortened by 9 bases and J by 5 bases, with 14 bases between the two germline ends. The DNA for the CDR3 is TGTGCCAGTACCAGGGGAACGAGAAACACCATATATTTT. As protein: CASTRGTRNTIYF.

This clonotype was detected once. CDR3 loop: CASSEFGGNQPQHF. CDR3 nucleotides: TGTGCCAGCAGTGAATTTGGGGGGAATCAGCCCCAGCATTTT. The chain uses TRBV6-1 and TRBJ1-5; D is perhaps TRBD1 (5 bases). The CDR3 length is 14 residues. V was pared by 2 bases and J by 4 bases, with 9 bases between. Germline CDR1 and CDR2: MNHNS and SASEGT.

This clonotype was recorded many times. The chain combines TRBV5-6 with TRBJ2-7; no clear D. Germline CDR1 SGHDT, CDR2 YYEEEE. This CDR3 has 13 amino acids. V lost 7 bases to trimming and J lost 1 base, with 12 bases between them. The CDR3 loop reads CASGYAESYEQYF. CDR3 DNA sequence: TGTGCCAGCGGGTATGCGGAGTCCTACGAGCAGTACTTC. Variable domain in full (rest from reference TRBV5-6 and TRBJ2-7): DAGVTQSPTHLIKTRGQQVTLRCSPKSGHDTVSWYQQALGQGPQFIFQYYEEEERQRGNFPDRFSGHQFPNYSSELNVNALLLGDSALYLCASGYAESYEQYFGPGTRLTVT.